The present T cell receptor beta chain was sequenced within a study of beta chain features in type 1 diabetes (dated by TCRdb to the late 2010s). Broadly, across the study: Mean age, gender distribution, total cell number and subset yield were not different between patients and healthy donors. In the study, recently diagnosed type 1 diabetes patients and matched healthy donors were compared on the TCRB repertoires of their sorted circulating CD4+ T cell subsets. Regulatory and stem cell-like memory subsets were obtained from only 8 patients and roughly 8 healthy donors, while naive and central memory subsets were obtained from all 28 donors. Across all samples, fewer than 130 million sorted cells were examined, and cell number per subset correlated strongly with RNA yield.

From each donor, a single peripheral blood sample of approximately 120 mL on average was drawn into heparinised tubes. Naive, central memory, regulatory and stem cell-like memory CD4+ T cells were sorted on a BD FACSAria II using a panel including CD45RO, CCR7, CD25, CD127, CD95 and CD27. All sorted populations exceeded 95% purity. Right away, PBMCs were isolated by Lymphoprep density gradient centrifugation and were stained directly, with no culture step. So that batch effects would be minimized, each experiment stained and sorted samples in pairs, pairing one healthy donor with one patient. Results and caveats for the whole study, not just this receptor: At VDJ recombination sites, patients with type 1 diabetes made fewer insertions and deleted more nucleotides, a pattern implying thymic rearrangement abnormalities. Shorter templates might have been favored by PCR, but patient and control samples were amplified and corrected together, so both groups would have been affected equally by any skew. Because cDNA rather than genomic DNA was sequenced, highly expressing activated cells could have been over-represented, although no difference in activation and CD3 levels was found between groups. HLA sub-analyses involved small numbers of individuals, so any influence of HLA type on TCRB rearrangement remained unresolved. Naive, central memory and regulatory TCRB repertoires appeared to be more similar among patients than among healthy donors. Type 1 diabetes patients showed a moderate but significant shortening of TCRB CDR3 length in all four CD4+ subsets.

Between the V and J ends, shortened by 7 bases and 6 bases respectively, the junction contains 19 bases. Via the germline V gene, CDR1 is SNHLY and CDR2 FYNNEI. The CDR3 spans 14 residues, from the cysteine through the phenylalanine. Just CDR3 DNA is preserved here, 42 bases in frame from base 1. Of note for this clone: There is no known antigen for this receptor. No much larger clone exists at a distance of one base, and base qualities are not known.

All of the isolated RNA was reverse transcribed with the High Capacity cDNA Reverse Transcription Kit, so expressed TCRB transcripts were sequenced. Naive, central memory and regulatory T cell samples underwent deep immunoSEQ sequencing, averaging about 3.5 million total reads per sample. After sorted cells were lysed in RLT buffer, RNA was extracted with DNase-treated RNeasy Micro or Mini kits, with the choice depending on cell number. To prevent cross-contamination, every cell subset was processed on its own, while patient and healthy donor samples were processed together. The immunoSEQ multiplex PCR was used to amplify TCRB sequences from cDNA, generating 87-bp fragments that spanned the CDR3 region. Amplicons were sequenced on the Illumina HiSeq platform. The authors processed their data as follows. PCR bias was corrected computationally using synthetic template baselines, and reads within Hamming distance 2 were collapsed, with unmergeable singletons discarded. Reads were aligned against IMGT to assign V, D and J genes, CDR3 length and insertions or deletions at six rearrangement sites. Within each subset, clonotype counts were normalized to the number of sorted cells before true diversity and Gini coefficients were calculated with the tcR R package. The overlap coefficient, calculated on TCRB nucleotide sequences, was used to measure repertoire sharing. This immuneACCESS table, as held by TCRdb, lists in-frame sequences with V and J called but not all clones. Of the missing ones, under half trace to an unresolved V gene in checked studies; the others have no known cause. V and J calls and clone size follow that table, whereas D and trimming were derived from the DNA. For this sample there are about 160,000 clones; 10% appear just once. The ten biggest clones cover less than 0.5% of the sample.

The sequence is built from TRBV2 and TRBJ2-7; TRBD2 is perhaps the D gene, given 6 matching bases. The sequenced sample consisted of central memory CD4+ T cells from blood. The receptor comes from a man younger than 40 with type 1 diabetes. This receptor carries the CDR3 CASTKMEGLVEQYF. At the DNA level, the sequence is TGTGCCAGCACCAAGATGGAGGGGCTAGTCGAGCAGTACTTC.